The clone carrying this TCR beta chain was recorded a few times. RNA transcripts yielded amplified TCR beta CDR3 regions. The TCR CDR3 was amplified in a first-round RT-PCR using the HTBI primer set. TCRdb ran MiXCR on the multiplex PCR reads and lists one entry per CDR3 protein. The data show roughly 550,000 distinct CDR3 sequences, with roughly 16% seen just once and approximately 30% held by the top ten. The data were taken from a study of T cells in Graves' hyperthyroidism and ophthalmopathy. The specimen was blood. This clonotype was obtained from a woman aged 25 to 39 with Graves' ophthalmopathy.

In DNA form, the CDR3 reads TGTGCCAGCAGTGAAGCGCAGGCTGGGTCTGGAAACACCATATATTTT. It translates to CASSEAQAGSGNTIYF. The rearrangement joins TRBV2 to TRBJ1-3; D uncertain. Trimming took off 0 bases at V and 1 base at J, with 10 bases between the two ends. The CDR3 length is 16 residues. Germline lookup yields CDR1 SNHLY and CDR2 FYNNEI.